Sequencing of this T cell receptor beta chain was carried out in a study of blood T cell repertoires in COVID-19. Trimming at V came to 5 bases and at J to 5 bases, leaving 6 bases not matched to a gene. Per germline, CDR1 SGHRS and CDR2 YFSETQ. This CDR3 spans 14 amino acids. Generated by immunoSEQ multiplex PCR, the TCRdb table keeps only in-frame clones and is missing some. The table records some 110,000 clones, about 80% of them present only once. The chain joins TRBV5-1 to TRBJ1-1; 10 bases match TRBD1. The sample taken for sequencing was peripheral blood. The clonotype originates from a man in his 70s with active or convalescent COVID-19. In nucleotides, the CDR3 is TGCGCCAGCAGACCCGGGACAGGGGAGACTGAAGCTTTCTTT. Its protein is CASRPGTGETEAFF.